The present entry profiles one TCR beta chain with its context. Germline CDR1 and CDR2: MNHEY and SVGEGT. The ends were cut back, 6 bases at V and 0 bases at J, with 15 bases in the middle. The CDR3 is 16 amino acids. Assay used: immunoSEQ multiplex PCR; TCRdb lists only in-frame clones, some missing. The profile shows 250,000 to 300,000 clones, around 81% of them singletons. The data originate from a study of blood T cell repertoires in COVID-19. Study details: Spain, Italy and the United States supplied samples that represented acute and convalescent COVID-19.

The sample comprised peripheral blood. The chain has TRBV6-2 or TRBV6-3 and TRBJ2-1, with D possibly being TRBD1 (6 bases). This TCR was recovered from a woman aged 55 to 70 with active or convalescent COVID-19. The CDR3 reads CASSLGQQSSYNEQFF. DNA of the CDR3: TGTGCCAGCAGCCTCGGACAGCAGAGCTCCTACAATGAGCAGTTCTTC.